These T cell receptor beta chains were read from a single sample in a study of OX40 agonist ivuxolimab in advanced cancers. Assay used: immunoSEQ multiplex PCR; TCRdb lists only in-frame clones, some missing. The data contain 50,000 to 60,000 clones, approximately 83% of them singletons. The sequencing here drew on CD4+ or CD8+ T cells sorted from blood, taken in a trial of the OX40 agonist ivuxolimab. The source of these receptors is an adult with an advanced solid tumor such as melanoma, head and neck, liver or kidney cancer. The CDR3 runs from the conserved cysteine through the conserved F or W. The order of the fields is CDR3 length, D gene, clone size, V gene, J gene, CDR3 DNA, CDR3 protein. The D gene is left open where the match is weak. Clone size appears in some rows only: once, few, many, or a class for an expanded clone.

length: 16
D: TRBD2
size: .
V: TRBV19
J: TRBJ2-1
DNA: TGTGCCAGTAGTCCGACTAGCGGGAGGGCCGAAAATGAGCAGTTCTTC
CDR3: CASSPTSGRAENEQFF

length: 11
D: .
size: .
V: TRBV9
J: TRBJ2-3
DNA: TGTGCCAGCAGCGTAGCCCATACGCAGTATTTT
CDR3: CASSVAHTQYF

length: 15
D: TRBD2
size: .
V: TRBV28
J: TRBJ2-7
DNA: TGTGCCAGCAGTATGGGACTAGCGGGAGGGCGCGAGCAGTACTTC
CDR3: CASSMGLAGGREQYF

length: 10
D: .
size: .
V: TRBV20-1
J: TRBJ2-3
DNA: TGCAGTGCCCCCGTGTTTACGCAGTATTTT
CDR3: CSAPVFTQYF

length: 17
D: TRBD2
size: .
V: TRBV28
J: TRBJ2-7
DNA: TGTGCCAGCAGTTCGGCTAGCGGGAGCCCTTCGTCCTACGAGCAGTACTTC
CDR3: CASSSASGSPSSYEQYF

length: 13
D: TRBD1
size: .
V: TRBV5-6
J: TRBJ2-5
DNA: TGTGCCAGCAGCCCGGACAGGGATGCGACCCAGTACTTC
CDR3: CASSPDRDATQYF

length: 18
D: .
size: .
V: TRBV21-1
J: TRBJ2-3
DNA: TGTGCCAGCAGCAGACTAGCGGGAGGGCCAGAAAGCACAGATACGCAGTATTTT
CDR3: CASSRLAGGPESTDTQYF

length: 14
D: .
size: .
V: TRBV30
J: TRBJ1-4
DNA: TGTGCCTGGAGGTTGGGTAATACTAATGAAAAACTGTTTTTT
CDR3: CAWRLGNTNEKLFF

length: 13
D: .
size: .
V: TRBV27
J: TRBJ1-1
DNA: TGTGCCAGCAGAAGGACACTGAACACTGAAGCTTTCTTT
CDR3: CASRRTLNTEAFF

length: 14
D: .
size: .
V: TRBV6-1
J: TRBJ1-6
DNA: TGTGCCAGCACCGGGCGGAGTCTTAATTCACCCCTCCACTTT
CDR3: CASTGRSLNSPLHF

length: 11
D: .
size: .
V: TRBV30
J: TRBJ1-2
DNA: TGTGTCGCAGGGGATAACTATGGCTACACCTTC
CDR3: CVAGDNYGYTF

length: 16
D: TRBD1
size: .
V: TRBV15
J: TRBJ2-5
DNA: TGTGCCACCAGCAAATGGACAGGGCCGAAGGAGAAGACCCAGTACTTC
CDR3: CATSKWTGPKEKTQYF

length: 16
D: TRBD2
size: .
V: TRBV27
J: TRBJ2-3
DNA: TGTGCCAGCAGTTTATCCCGCGGGAGGAGCACAGATACGCAGTATTTT
CDR3: CASSLSRGRSTDTQYF

length: 15
D: .
size: .
V: TRBV5-4
J: TRBJ2-5
DNA: TGTGCCAGCAGCCCCGAGTGGGGCGCCCAAGAGACCCAGTACTTC
CDR3: CASSPEWGAQETQYF

length: 13
D: .
size: .
V: TRBV6-1
J: TRBJ2-1
DNA: TGTGCCAGCAGTGAAAGGCAGGACGGTGAGCAGTTCTTC
CDR3: CASSERQDGEQFF

length: 14
D: .
size: .
V: TRBV5-1
J: TRBJ1-1
DNA: TGCGCCAGCAGCTTCAGCAGGATGAACACTGAAGCTTTCTTT
CDR3: CASSFSRMNTEAFF

length: 16
D: .
size: .
V: TRBV19
J: TRBJ1-6
DNA: TGTGCCAGTAGTATTAGGACGGCCAGCTATAATTCACCCCTCCACTTT
CDR3: CASSIRTASYNSPLHF

length: 15
D: .
size: once
V: TRBV18
J: TRBJ1-1
DNA: TGTGCCAGCTCACCCCCCTCAGGGGCCCTCACTGAAGCTTTCTTT
CDR3: CASSPPSGALTEAFF

length: 13
D: .
size: .
V: TRBV2
J: TRBJ1-2
DNA: TGTGCCAGCAGTGAAGGTCGGAGCTATGGCTACACCTTC
CDR3: CASSEGRSYGYTF

length: 13
D: .
size: .
V: TRBV4-1
J: TRBJ1-5
DNA: TGCGCCAGCAGCCAAGAAACGGATCAGCCCCAGCATTTT
CDR3: CASSQETDQPQHF

length: 14
D: .
size: once
V: TRBV28
J: TRBJ2-5
DNA: TGTGCCAGCAGACCTTCCGACCGGAAAGAGACCCAGTACTTC
CDR3: CASRPSDRKETQYF

length: 13
D: TRBD1
size: .
V: TRBV19
J: TRBJ2-2
DNA: TGTGCCTACCGGGACAGGGGGTCCGGGGAGCTGTTTTTT
CDR3: CAYRDRGSGELFF

length: 17
D: TRBD1
size: .
V: TRBV7-9
J: TRBJ1-2
DNA: TGTGCCAGCAGTTCCGGACCCGGGACAGTTGAATCCTATGGCTACACCTTC
CDR3: CASSSGPGTVESYGYTF

length: 13
D: .
size: .
V: TRBV5-6
J: TRBJ2-7
DNA: TGTGCCAGCAGCTTGTTTCAGACCTACGAGCAGTACTTC
CDR3: CASSLFQTYEQYF

length: 18
D: TRBD2
size: .
V: TRBV4-1
J: TRBJ2-4
DNA: TGCGCCAGCAGCCAAGATAGGATAGCGGGGGGAGCCAAAAACATTCAGTACTTC
CDR3: CASSQDRIAGGAKNIQYF

length: 14
D: .
size: .
V: TRBV30
J: TRBJ1-2
DNA: TGTGCCTGGAATAAAGGGTCCTCCAGCTATGGCTACACCTTC
CDR3: CAWNKGSSSYGYTF

length: 15
D: TRBD1
size: .
V: TRBV2
J: TRBJ2-7
DNA: TGTGCCAGCAGTGCCCTCGGGACAGGATCCTACGAGCAGTACTTC
CDR3: CASSALGTGSYEQYF

length: 12
D: .
size: .
V: TRBV6-5
J: TRBJ2-7
DNA: TGTGCCAGCAGTCTCCTAAGGGGCGAGCAGTACTTC
CDR3: CASSLLRGEQYF

length: 14
D: TRBD1
size: .
V: TRBV19
J: TRBJ1-4
DNA: TGTGCCAGCAAGGAAGACAGGGGAAATGAAAAACTGTTTTTT
CDR3: CASKEDRGNEKLFF

length: 17
D: TRBD1
size: .
V: TRBV9
J: TRBJ2-1
DNA: TGTGCCAGCAGCGTATCAGGGGGCGGAATTTCCTACAATGAGCAGTTCTTC
CDR3: CASSVSGGGISYNEQFF

length: 15
D: .
size: .
V: TRBV7-6
J: TRBJ1-6
DNA: TGTGCCAGCAGCTTAAAGGGCTCCTATAATTCACCCCTCCACTTT
CDR3: CASSLKGSYNSPLHF